This T cell receptor beta chain was observed in a study of blood T cell repertoires in COVID-19. The V gene's germline CDR1 is SEHNR and CDR2 FQNEAQ (reference sequence). Between the trimmed V and J ends, which lost 5 bases and 11 bases, there was a span of 21 bases. This CDR3 spans 14 amino acids. The repertoire was sequenced with immunoSEQ multiplex PCR; TCRdb's copy has only in-frame clones and lacks some. The data show around 260,000 clones, approximately 87% seen once. The genes are TRBV7-9 and TRBJ1-1; a weak D match, TRBD1 (5 bases). The TCR originated in a man in his sixties who had recovered from COVID-19. Specimen: peripheral blood. The CDR3: CASSIWDFGMRAFF. The CDR3 DNA reads as TGTGCCAGCAGCATATGGGACTTTGGGATGAGGGCTTTCTTT.